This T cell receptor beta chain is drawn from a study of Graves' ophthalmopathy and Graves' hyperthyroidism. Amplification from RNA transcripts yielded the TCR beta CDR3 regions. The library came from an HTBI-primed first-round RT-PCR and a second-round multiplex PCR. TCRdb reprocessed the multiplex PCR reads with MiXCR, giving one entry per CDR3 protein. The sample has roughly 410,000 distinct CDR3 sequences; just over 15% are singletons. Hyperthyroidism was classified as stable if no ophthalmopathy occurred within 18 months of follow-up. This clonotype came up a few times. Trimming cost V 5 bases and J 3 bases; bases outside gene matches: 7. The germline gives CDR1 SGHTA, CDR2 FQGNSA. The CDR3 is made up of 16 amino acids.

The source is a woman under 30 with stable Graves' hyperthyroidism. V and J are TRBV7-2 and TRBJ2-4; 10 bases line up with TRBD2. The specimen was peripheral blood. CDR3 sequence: CASSPQAGGGKNIQYF. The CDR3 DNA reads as TGTGCCAGCAGCCCGCAAGCGGGGGGGGGCAAAAACATTCAGTACTTC.